The present T cell receptor beta chain was sequenced within a study of CD8 T cells in Susac syndrome. Study-level background: When their blood was taken, the Susac syndrome patients had either not yet had any therapy, were taking corticosteroids, or were taking intravenous immunoglobulin alone.

RNA, at roughly 0.5 to 1 ug, was reverse transcribed with random hexamers. Via MiXCR, TCRdb re-called the immunoSEQ multiplex PCR reads, giving one row per CDR3 protein. The table lists under 150,000 distinct CDR3 sequences, about 94% of them singletons. This receptor was taken from a human donor with Susac syndrome. The sample consisted of CD4+ T cells from PBMCs.

Here the CDR3 reads CSADRREETQYF. CDR3 sequence (DNA): TGCAGTGCGGACAGGAGGGAAGAGACCCAGTACTTC. This sequence joins TRBV20-1 and TRBJ2-5, with D perhaps matching TRBD1 (7 bases). The V end was cut by 6 bases, the J end by 3 bases, with 11 bases between. The CDR3 is 12 amino acids. Germline lookup yields CDR1 DFQATT and CDR2 SNEGSKA (reference sequence).